The present TCR beta chain was sequenced within a study of T-cell memory formation after mild COVID-19 (dated by TCRdb to the early 2020s). At the level of the whole study: TCR sequence clusters from the two donors were largely donor specific. T-cell clones expanding and contracting after mild COVID-19 in two donors were tracked by longitudinal TCRalpha and TCRbeta repertoire sequencing. Two young, previously healthy adult volunteers made up the cohort, one male and one female. Study-wide conclusions, independent of this receptor: The study included only a couple of mild cases, and larger cohorts that include severe cases with pre-infection samples were judged to be necessary. Contracting CD4+ clones appeared mostly in the CM and EM memory subsets, whereas CD8+ clones were enriched in EMRA. The second-wave clones that peaked on day 37 were not confirmed to be SARS-CoV-2 specific. Clones contracting from day 15 to 85 had balanced CD4/CD8 phenotypes, while a second wave expanding from day 15 to 37 was biased towards CD4+. Some responding clones were found in pre-infection memory, which suggests that pre-existing cross-reactive memory T cells took part in the SARS-CoV-2 response.

This clonotype was found a few times. Its antigen is not yet known. There are no base qualities to consult, and no much larger clone falls within one base. PBMCs were isolated by Ficoll-Paque density gradient centrifugation. The sequencer was an Illumina NovaSeq 6000. TCRalpha and TCRbeta cDNA libraries were built by 5'RACE with constant-segment primers, adding sample barcodes and unique molecular identifiers. RNA was extracted from every sample with Trizol reagent. Library amplification was performed in two PCR steps, and a second sample barcode and Illumina TruSeq adapters were introduced in the second step. Sequencing of libraries was performed on an Illumina NovaSeq with 2 x 150 bp paired-end reads. From the authors' description of their analysis: With migec v1.2.7, reads were demultiplexed and then collapsed into UMI-guided consensus sequences. Using mixcr v2.1.11, the UMI consensuses were aligned to TRA and TRB V and J templates and assembled into clonotypes. A clonotype was counted as expanded or contracted only when both edgeR and NoisET called the clonotype significant, with the noise models trained on biological replicates. For edgeR calls, the cutoffs were a false discovery rate-adjusted p below 0.01 and a log2 fold-change threshold of 1. As an exploratory analysis of dynamics, max-normalized trajectories of the 1000 most abundant clonotypes were examined by PCA with hierarchical clustering. The CD4 or CD8 phenotype of responding clones was assigned using the separately sequenced CD4+ and CD8+ repertoires. TCRdb reprocessing: public reads trimmed at Q25 with fastp, clones called with MiXCR, in-frame beta chains kept. Here each entry gathers all rows of one CDR3 protein and keeps the most common genes and DNA. The V and J calls were not made by the authors but by TCRdb's processing. For this sample the table gives more than 250,000 distinct CDR3 sequences, of which around 15% were detected only once. 22% of the sample is taken by the ten largest.

The CDR3 sequence holds 16 residues, the cysteine and phenylalanine included. The read is trimmed to its CDR3 DNA, 48 bases read in frame from base 1. Source material: PBMCs or a T cell subset sorted from them (not recorded which). Recombination connected TRBV21-1 to TRBJ2-5; TRBD2 is the table's D call and was not checked against the DNA. TRBV21-1 is flagged as a pseudogene. The sequence was collected from a man younger than 35 who had mild COVID-19 (a few samples of this study predate the infection). The sample titles of this study are shuffled in the database, so cell type and time point are left out; the donor was told from shared clones. The nucleotides are TGTGCCAGCAGCGCCCTCCCCCTAGCGGTACAAGAGACCCAGTACTTC. This translates into CASSALPLAVQETQYF.